This TCR beta chain stems from a study of graft-versus-host responses after intestinal transplantation (dated by TCRdb to about 2021). For the wider study: Recipients received multivisceral, liver-intestinal, or isolated intestinal transplants. Every recipient was given anti-thymocyte globulin induction, followed by about three years of maintenance tacrolimus and steroids. Graft-versus-host and host-versus-graft alloreactive T cell clones were tracked in the graft, circulation and bone marrow after intestinal transplantation using bulk TCR-beta CDR3 sequencing. Alloreactive clones were identified by sequencing pre-transplant mixed lymphocyte reaction products and comparing them with unstimulated pre-transplant donor and recipient T cells. Of the roughly 24 intestinal transplant recipients enrolled in the cohort, one of whom was a retransplant, a few patients without pretransplant specimens were excluded. Donor T cell macrochimerism was defined as a peak of at least 4% donor T cells among recipient peripheral blood mononuclear cells. Rather than going through the commercial service, samples from a few later patients were sequenced in-house on an Illumina MiSeq and processed with MiXCR. What the authors observed across the whole study: Early after transplant, declines in HvG clones were associated with peak levels of circulating GvH clones. In the allografts of patients with donor T cell macrochimerism, GvH to HvG T cell clonal ratios were high. GvH clones were detected in recipient bone marrow, and some of these GvH clones were observed earlier in ileal mucosa or blood, consistent with an intestinal mucosal origin. The conclusions were limited by the relatively low number and heterogeneity of the intestinal transplant patients.

In this sample, this clone turned up a few times. Base-call qualities are not available, and no considerably larger clone is one nucleotide away. Library preparation employed the immunoSEQ multiplex PCR assay. For most patients, genomic DNA was isolated with the Qiagen DNeasy Blood and Tissue Kit and shipped frozen to Adaptive Biotechnologies for TCR sequencing. Adaptive Biotechnologies carried out high-throughput TCR-beta CDR3 sequencing of genomic DNA for most patients. Under the source paper's analysis protocol: TCR sequencing data for some 19 patients were retrieved from Adaptive's ImmunoSEQ software; a few other patients were processed with MiXCR and VDJtools. To correct CD4 versus CD8 sorting errors, sequences present in both subsets at a frequency ratio below 5:1 were removed. CDR3 nucleotide sequences shared by donor and recipient were removed because the origin of these sequences could not be assigned. Alloreactive clones required at least 2-fold expansion over unstimulated cells and minimum CFSE-low frequency of 0.002% (template counts) or 0.001% (read counts). Mappable clones were those detected in sequenced pre-transplant spleen, lymph node, or MLR CFSE-low populations of the donor or recipient. Cumulative frequency of alloreactive clones was calculated as a percentage of all sequences weighted by copy number. TCRdb mirrors the immuneACCESS table, restricted to in-frame sequences. Some clones are absent from its copies; in checked studies, under half trace to an unresolved V gene, and the reason for the others is unknown. Clonal size and the V and J genes are those of that table, whereas D and trimming came from the DNA. This sample has about 25,000 clones in its table, and roughly 42% of those were observed once. 0.65% to 0.8% of the sample belongs to the ten largest clones.

The time point label on this specimen signifies: cells obtained before transplantation from donor or recipient. In the mixed lymphocyte reactions, roughly 200,000 CFSE-labeled pre-transplant responders were plated with roughly 200,000 irradiated violet-dye-labeled stimulators and cultured for six to seven days. After the mixed lymphocyte reaction, proliferating CD3+CD4+CFSE-low and CD3+CD8+CFSE-low responder cells were FACS-sorted on a BD Influx sorter. CDR1 and CDR2, looked up from the germline V gene (reference sequence), are LNHNV and YYDKDF. Counted from cysteine to phenylalanine, this CDR3 has 14 amino acids. Only CDR3 DNA remains: 42 bases, in frame from the first base. Germline trimming: 1 base from V, 2 bases from J; junction bases outside gene matches: 1.

The input for sequencing was alloreactive CD4+ T cells from a mixed lymphocyte reaction culture, taken before intestinal transplant. Reading the label with the study, this specimen's cell subset or site is: CFSE-low proliferating T cells sorted from roughly 6-day pre-transplant mixed lymphocyte reaction (GvH or HvG direction). The receptor was isolated from a human patient who received an intestinal transplant. Recombination linked TRBV15 to TRBJ2-5; 7 central bases correspond to TRBD1. The CDR3 loop reads CATSRGGQQETQYF. The DNA is TGTGCCACCAGCAGAGGGGGACAGCAAGAGACCCAGTACTTC.